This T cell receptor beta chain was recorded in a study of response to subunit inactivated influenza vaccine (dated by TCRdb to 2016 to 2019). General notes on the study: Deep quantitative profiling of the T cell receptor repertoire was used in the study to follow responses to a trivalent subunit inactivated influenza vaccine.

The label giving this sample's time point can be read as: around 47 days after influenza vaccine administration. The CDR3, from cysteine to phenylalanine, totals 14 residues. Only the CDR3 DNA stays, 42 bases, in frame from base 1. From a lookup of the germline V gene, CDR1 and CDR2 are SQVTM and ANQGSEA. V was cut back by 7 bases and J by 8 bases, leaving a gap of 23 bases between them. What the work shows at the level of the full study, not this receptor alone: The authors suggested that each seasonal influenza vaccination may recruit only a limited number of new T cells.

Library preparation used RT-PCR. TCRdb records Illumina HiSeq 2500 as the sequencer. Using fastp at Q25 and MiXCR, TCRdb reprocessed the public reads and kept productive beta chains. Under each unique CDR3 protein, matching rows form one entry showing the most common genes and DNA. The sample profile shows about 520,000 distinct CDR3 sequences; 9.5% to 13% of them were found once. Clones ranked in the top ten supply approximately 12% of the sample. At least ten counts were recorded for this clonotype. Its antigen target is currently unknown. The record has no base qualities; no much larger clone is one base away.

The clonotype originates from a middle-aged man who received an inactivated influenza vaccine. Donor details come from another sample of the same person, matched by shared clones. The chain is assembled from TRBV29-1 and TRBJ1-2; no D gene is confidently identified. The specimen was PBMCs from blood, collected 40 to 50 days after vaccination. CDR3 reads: CSATLALGAEGYTF. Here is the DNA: TGCAGCGCAACACTTGCACTGGGAGCTGAAGGCTACACCTTC.